A single sample is the source of the 24 T cell receptor beta chains below, sequenced in a study of Graves' ophthalmopathy and Graves' hyperthyroidism. For repertoire sequencing, the TCR beta CDR3 regions were amplified from RNA transcripts. The authors performed first-round RT-PCR with HTBI primers and then a second-round multiplex PCR. TCRdb ran MiXCR on the multiplex PCR reads and lists one entry per CDR3 protein. The sample lists about 620,000 distinct CDR3 sequences, over 20% occurring once. Sequencing used peripheral blood. The source is a woman under 30 with stable Graves' hyperthyroidism. Some clones in this sample may be carry-over from other donors' samples.

The V gene is TRBV12-3 or TRBV12-4, the J gene TRBJ2-2; D might be TRBD1 or TRBD2, each matching 5 bases. The CDR3 length is 14 residues. V was pared by 3 bases and J by 8 bases, with 13 bases between. Here the CDR3 DNA reads TGTGCCAGCAGTTTTGGGGACCCCTGGGGGGAGCTGTTTTTT. Protein product: CASSFGDPWGELFF.

V and J are TRBV3-1 and TRBJ1-1; D is undetermined. This CDR3 is 17 amino acids long. Looked up from germline, CDR1 is LGHDT and CDR2 is YNNKEL (reference sequence). Between the trimmed V and J ends, which lost 4 bases and 1 base, there was a span of 19 bases. CDR3 region: CASSRPRGDGSNTEAFF. Here the CDR3 DNA reads TGTGCCAGCAGCCGACCTCGGGGAGATGGGTCGAACACTGAAGCTTTCTTT.

This clonotype has at least ten counts. This chain links TRBV7-9 with TRBJ2-7; D possibly corresponds to TRBD2 (5 bases). The ends were cut back, 4 bases at V and 3 bases at J, with 10 bases in the middle. Per the germline V gene, CDR1 is SEHNR and CDR2 is FQNEAQ (reference sequence). CDR3 length equals 13 residues. CDR3 nucleotides: TGTGCCAGCAGCTGGACTGCCTACTACGAGCAGTACTTC. Protein sequence: CASSWTAYYEQYF.

The CDR3 is CASSLGRDRGHEQYF. The CDR3 coding sequence is TGTGCCAGCAGCTTAGGCCGGGACAGGGGCCACGAGCAGTACTTC. V usage is TRBV7-2 and J usage is TRBJ2-7; 10 bases fit TRBD1. The germline CDR1 and CDR2 sequences are SGHTA and FQGNSA. CDR3 size: 15 residues. V shed 1 base and J 5 bases; nucleotides not matched to a gene: 5.

There are many counts of this clonotype. V and J are TRBV19 and TRBJ1-2, with a weak D call TRBD1 (6 bases). Germline V gene lookup returns CDR1 LNHDA and CDR2 SQIVND (reference sequence). The CDR3 sequence is 15 residues long. Trimming took off 7 bases at V and 0 bases at J, with 15 bases between the two ends. CDR3 in amino acids: CASTRIDRTNYGYTF. The CDR3 bases are TGTGCCAGTACCCGAATCGACAGGACTAACTATGGCTACACCTTC.

This clonotype was detected only a few times. This chain connects TRBV19 to TRBJ2-5; D is possibly TRBD2 (5 bases). CDR1 is LNHDA and CDR2 is SQIVND in the germline V gene (reference sequence). The CDR3 spans 13 residues. V lost 8 bases to trimming and J lost 2 bases, with 12 bases between them. The CDR3 region has the DNA TGTGCCAGTGCCCCGAGGGAGCAAGAGACCCAGTACTTC. This encodes CASAPREQETQYF.

This clonotype was recorded at least ten times. The V gene is TRBV24-1, the J gene TRBJ1-2; D is unclear. Trimming left V 2 bases short and J 4 bases short, with 10 bases between. The CDR3 consists of 14 residues. The germline V gene has CDR1 KGHDR and CDR2 SFDVKD. CDR3 in amino acids: CATSDSARTYGYTF. The CDR3 DNA follows: TGTGCCACCAGTGATTCGGCCCGGACCTATGGCTACACCTTC.

This clonotype came up many times. The rearrangement links TRBV13 to TRBJ2-7, with D possibly being TRBD1 or TRBD2 (5 bases each). The germline V gene encodes CDR1 PRHDT and CDR2 FYEKMQ (reference sequence). V lost 4 bases to trimming and J lost 9 bases, with 13 bases between them. The CDR3 extends over 12 amino acids. CDR3 residues: CASSSRGGRQYF. CDR3 nucleotides: TGTGCCAGCAGCTCCCGGGGCGGACGGCAGTACTTC.

The chain employs TRBV9 and TRBJ2-5; the D gene could be TRBD1 or TRBD2 (5 bases each). The V gene lost 4 bases and the J gene lost 3 bases, with 13 bases spanning the gap. CDR3 length: 14 residues. Germline assignment: CDR1 SGDLS and CDR2 YYNGEE. In nucleotides, the CDR3 is TGTGCCAGCAGCCCCGCCGGGGCAGAAGAGACCCAGTACTTC. This codes for CASSPAGAEETQYF.

This clonotype came up many times. The rearrangement joins TRBV28 to TRBJ1-2; D is unclear. V was cut by 3 bases and J by 0 bases, with 14 bases left in between. Germline V gene lookup returns CDR1 MDHEN and CDR2 SYDVKM. The CDR3 length is 16 residues. Here the CDR3 reads CASSFQLTLANYGYTF. In DNA form, the CDR3 reads TGTGCCAGCAGTTTCCAACTGACCCTAGCTAACTATGGCTACACCTTC.

Regarding this clonotype: The junction does not match germline at one end; this may be a read error. V usage is TRBV11-2 and J usage is TRBJ2-5; D assignment may be TRBD1 or TRBD2 (6 bases each). From germline, CDR1 is SGHAT and CDR2 FQNNGV. This CDR3 has 13 residues. The CDR3: CASSMGGAETRYF. The CDR3 DNA reads as TGTGCCAGCTCCATGGGGGGCGCGGAGACCCGGTACTTC.

In its sample, this clonotype was seen many times. CDR3 sequence reads: CASSLSGRRETQYF. In DNA form, the CDR3 reads TGTGCCAGCAGTCTTAGCGGGAGGAGGGAGACCCAGTACTTC. The rearrangement links TRBV6-1 to TRBJ2-5, with 10 bases aligning to TRBD2. Germline CDR1 and CDR2: MNHNS and SASEGT. The V segment lost 5 bases and the J segment 5 bases; nucleotides outside the gene matches: 5. CDR3 length equals 14 residues.

This clonotype was seen many times. One end of the junction varies from germline; a read error may be responsible. The V call is TRBV7-7, the J call TRBJ2-7; D ambiguous. CDR3 size: 12 residues. Germline V CDR1 and CDR2: SSHAT, FNYEAQ (reference sequence). CDR3 protein: CASSQQVAKQYF. CDR3 DNA: TGTGCTAGCAGCCAGCAGGTGGCCAAGCAGTACTTC.

V gene TRBV29-1 combines with J gene TRBJ2-2; the match to TRBD2 covers 7 bases. There are 14 residues in the CDR3. The germline V gene has CDR1 SQVTM and CDR2 ANQGSEA. After removal of 7 bases from V and 6 bases from J, the junction contained 11 bases not matched to a gene. The CDR3 DNA reads TGCAGCGGGAATTGGCGGGGGTCACCCGGGGAGCTGTTTTTT. Translating gives CSGNWRGSPGELFF.

This clonotype occurred many times. The chain is built from TRBV20-1 and TRBJ1-2; TRBD1 might be the D (6 bases). The CDR3 is made up of 13 amino acids. CDR1 is DFQATT and CDR2 is SNEGSKA in the germline V gene (reference sequence). Trimming took off 3 bases at V and 2 bases at J, with 10 bases between the two ends. This chain's CDR3 is CSASFDRNYGYTF. The CDR3 DNA follows: TGCAGTGCTAGCTTTGACAGGAACTATGGCTACACCTTC.

At least ten counts were recorded for this clonotype. The chain carries TRBV28 and TRBJ2-7, with D unresolved. Germline V gene sequence: CDR1 MDHEN, CDR2 SYDVKM. This CDR3 spans 14 amino acids. Trimming took off 5 bases at V and 6 bases at J, with 17 bases between the two ends. The CDR3 DNA reads TGTGCCAGCAGTCTCCTAAGCGCCTGGGGCGAGCAGTACTTC. Amino acid sequence: CASSLLSAWGEQYF.

The CDR3 nucleotides are TGTGCCACCAGCAGAGTCTCAGGGATTGGGAGGGAGACCCAGTACTTC. Translating it yields CATSRVSGIGRETQYF. The chain joins TRBV15 to TRBJ2-7; possible D gene TRBD2, 6 bases. The DNA end lines up better with TRBJ2-5; the J call may be wrong. The CDR3 is 16 residues long. Germline loops: CDR1 LNHNV, CDR2 YYDKDF (reference sequence).

This clonotype was observed at least ten times. The chain has TRBV7-9 and TRBJ2-7, with D unclear. Germline CDR1 reads SEHNR; CDR2 reads FQNEAQ (reference sequence). V lost 4 bases and J lost 7, with 11 bases in between. The CDR3 has 12 residues. The CDR3 DNA is TGTGCCAGCAGCTCGGGTCTCTGGGAGCAGTACTTC. Its protein is CASSSGLWEQYF.

This clonotype was seen at least ten times. V gene TRBV19 combines with J gene TRBJ2-7, with a weak D call TRBD1 (6 bases). The germline gives CDR1 LNHDA, CDR2 SQIVND (reference sequence). The CDR3 runs 14 residues. Trimming stripped 6 bases from V and 2 bases from J, with 14 bases between. CDR3 bases: TGTGCCAGTAGGAACCGGGACACCCCCTACGAGCAGTACTTC. This translates into CASRNRDTPYEQYF.

This clonotype was counted many times. The chain joins TRBV12-3 or TRBV12-4 to TRBJ2-2; the D is unclear. CDR3 length: 14 residues. Trimming left V 3 bases short and J 2 bases short, with 7 bases between. CDR3 DNA sequence: TGTGCCAGCAGTTTGGAGCCTAACACCGGGGAGCTGTTTTTT. This translates into CASSLEPNTGELFF.

This clonotype came up many times. The rearrangement links TRBV9 to TRBJ1-3, with TRBD1 as a possible D gene (5 bases). This CDR3 has 16 amino acids. Looked up from germline, CDR1 is SGDLS and CDR2 is YYNGEE. Trimming removed 0 bases from V and 5 bases from J, with 15 bases in between. CDR3 nucleotide sequence: TGTGCCAGCAGCGTAGCTACCCAGGGAGGCAGAAACACCATATATTTT. Amino acids: CASSVATQGGRNTIYF.

Worth noting for this clonotype: A much larger clone lies one base from this, so it may be a read error. The chain links TRBV11-2 to TRBJ2-2; TRBD1 matches 8 bases. Germline V gene data show CDR1 as SGHAT and CDR2 as FQNNGV. The V and J ends lost 6 bases and 7 bases, in that order; junction bases with no gene match: 10. This CDR3 spans 15 amino acids. Written as DNA, the CDR3 is TGTGCCAGCAGTCCCCGGGACAGGTACATCGGGGAGCTGTTTTTT. Translating it yields CASSPRDRYIGELFF.

This clonotype was recorded many times. The chain is built from TRBV5-1 and TRBJ1-4; D gene unclear. CDR3 length: 15 amino acids. Per the germline V gene, CDR1 is SGHRS and CDR2 is YFSETQ. V lost 4 bases, J lost 0 bases, and 10 bases lay in between. The CDR3, as DNA: TGCGCCAGCAGCCGACTCGGGACAACTAATGAAAAACTGTTTTTT. Protein: CASSRLGTTNEKLFF.

At least ten counts were recorded for this clonotype. This chain uses TRBV28 with TRBJ2-2; D is uncertain. Germline V gene sequence: CDR1 MDHEN, CDR2 SYDVKM. The CDR3 loop spans 12 amino acids. V was clipped by 2 bases and J by 7 bases, with 5 bases between them. CDR3 amino acids: CASSLTVGELFF. CDR3 DNA: TGTGCCAGCAGTTTAACGGTCGGGGAGCTGTTTTTT.